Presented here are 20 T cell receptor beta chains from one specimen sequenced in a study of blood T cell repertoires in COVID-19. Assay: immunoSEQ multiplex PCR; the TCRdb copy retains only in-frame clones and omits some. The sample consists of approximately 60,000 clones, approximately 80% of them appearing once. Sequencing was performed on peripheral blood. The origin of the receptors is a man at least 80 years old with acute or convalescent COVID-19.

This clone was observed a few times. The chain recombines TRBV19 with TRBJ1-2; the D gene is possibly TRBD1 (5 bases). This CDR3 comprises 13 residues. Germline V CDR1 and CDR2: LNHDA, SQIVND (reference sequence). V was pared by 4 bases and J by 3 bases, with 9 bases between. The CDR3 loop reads CASSSGTYYGYTF. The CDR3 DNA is TGTGCCAGTAGTAGCGGGACGTACTATGGCTACACCTTC.

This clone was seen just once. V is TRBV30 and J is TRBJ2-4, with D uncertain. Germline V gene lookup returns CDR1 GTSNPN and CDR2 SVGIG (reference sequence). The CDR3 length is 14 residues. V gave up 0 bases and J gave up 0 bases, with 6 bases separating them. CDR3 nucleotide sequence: TGTGCCTGGAGTGTGAGTGGAGCCAAAAACATTCAGTACTTC. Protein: CAWSVSGAKNIQYF.

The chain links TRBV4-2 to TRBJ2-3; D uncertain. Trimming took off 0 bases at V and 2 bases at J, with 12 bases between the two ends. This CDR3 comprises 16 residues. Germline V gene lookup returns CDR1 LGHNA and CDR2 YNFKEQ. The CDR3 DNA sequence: TGTGCCAGCAGCCAAGATCAGTTTGACATCACAGATACGCAGTATTTT. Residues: CASSQDQFDITDTQYF.

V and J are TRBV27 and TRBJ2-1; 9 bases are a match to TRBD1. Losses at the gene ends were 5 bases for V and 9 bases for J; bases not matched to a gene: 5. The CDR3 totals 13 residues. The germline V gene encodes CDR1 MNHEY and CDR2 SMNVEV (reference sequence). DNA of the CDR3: TGTGCCAGCAGTCGGACAGGGGTAAGTGAGCAGTTCTTC. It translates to CASSRTGVSEQFF.

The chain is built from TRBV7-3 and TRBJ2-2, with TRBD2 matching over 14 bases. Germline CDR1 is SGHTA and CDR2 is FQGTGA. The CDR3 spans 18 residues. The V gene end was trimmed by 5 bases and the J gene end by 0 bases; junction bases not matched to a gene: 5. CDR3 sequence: CASSETSGGAANTGELFF. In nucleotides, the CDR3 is TGTGCCAGCAGCGAGACTAGCGGGGGGGCCGCGAACACCGGGGAGCTGTTTTTT.

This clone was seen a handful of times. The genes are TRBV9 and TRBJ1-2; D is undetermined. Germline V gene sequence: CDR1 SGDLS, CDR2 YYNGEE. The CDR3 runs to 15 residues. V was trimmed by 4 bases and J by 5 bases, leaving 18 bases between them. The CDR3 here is CASSPRREGGYGYTF. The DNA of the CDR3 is TGTGCCAGCAGCCCGAGGCGGGAGGGAGGGTATGGCTACACCTTC.

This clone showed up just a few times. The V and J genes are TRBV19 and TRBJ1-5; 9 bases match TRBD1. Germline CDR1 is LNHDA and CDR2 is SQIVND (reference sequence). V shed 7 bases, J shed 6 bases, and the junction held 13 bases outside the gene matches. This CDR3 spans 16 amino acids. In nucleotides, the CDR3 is TGTGCCAGTAAACCCCGGGACAGGGTTGTCGGTCAGCCCCAGCATTTT. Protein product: CASKPRDRVVGQPQHF.

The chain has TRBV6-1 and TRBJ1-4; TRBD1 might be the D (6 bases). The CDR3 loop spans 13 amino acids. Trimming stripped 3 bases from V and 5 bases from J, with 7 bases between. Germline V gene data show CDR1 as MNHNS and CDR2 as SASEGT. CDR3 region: CASSDRGNEKLFF. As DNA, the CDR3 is TGTGCCAGCAGTGACAGGGGCAATGAAAAACTGTTTTTT.

The CDR3 loop is CASSRGLAGGPGGGELFF. The CDR3 region has the DNA TGCGCCAGCAGCAGAGGACTAGCGGGGGGGCCTGGTGGCGGGGAGCTGTTTTTT. The gene calls are TRBV5-1 and TRBJ2-2, with 15 bases identical to TRBD2. V lost 4 bases, J lost 7 bases, and 11 bases stayed unmatched. Germline CDR1 and CDR2: SGHRS and YFSETQ. The CDR3 is made up of 18 amino acids.

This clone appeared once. DNA of the CDR3: TGTGCCAGCAGCCTAACCCTCATTGACCAGCATTTT. Its translation is CASSLTLIDQHF. The chain employs TRBV12-3 or TRBV12-4 and TRBJ1-5, with D unclear. This CDR3 has 12 residues. Trimming removed 6 bases from V and 12 bases from J, with 15 bases in between.

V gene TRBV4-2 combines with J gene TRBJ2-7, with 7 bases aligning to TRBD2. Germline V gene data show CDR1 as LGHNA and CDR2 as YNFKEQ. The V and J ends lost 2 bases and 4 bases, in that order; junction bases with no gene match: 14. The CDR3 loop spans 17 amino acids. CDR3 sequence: CASSQPPTGGLSYEQYF. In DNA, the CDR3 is TGTGCCAGCAGCCAACCTCCTACCGGGGGGTTGTCGTACGAGCAGTACTTC.

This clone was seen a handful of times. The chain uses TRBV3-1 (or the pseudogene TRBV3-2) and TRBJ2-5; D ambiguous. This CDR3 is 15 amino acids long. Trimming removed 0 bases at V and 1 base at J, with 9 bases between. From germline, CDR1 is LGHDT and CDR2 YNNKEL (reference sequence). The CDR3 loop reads CASSQDLGGQETQYF. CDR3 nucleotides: TGTGCCAGCAGCCAAGATCTTGGCGGCCAAGAGACCCAGTACTTC.

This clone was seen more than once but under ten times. CDR3 sequence reads: CASTLGGTEIYGYTF. CDR3 coding DNA: TGTGCCAGCACCCTCGGGGGGACGGAAATCTATGGCTACACCTTC. This rearrangement joins TRBV5-6 to TRBJ1-2, with a possible D match to TRBD1 (5 bases). The germline gives CDR1 SGHDT, CDR2 YYEEEE. Trimming took 6 bases from V and 4 from J, leaving 19 bases between them. This CDR3 has 15 residues.

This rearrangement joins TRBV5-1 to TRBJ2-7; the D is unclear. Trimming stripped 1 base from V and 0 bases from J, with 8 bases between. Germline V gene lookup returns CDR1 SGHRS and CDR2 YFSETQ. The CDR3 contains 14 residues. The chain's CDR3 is CASSLQTSSYEQYF. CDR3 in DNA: TGCGCCAGCAGCTTGCAGACATCCTCCTACGAGCAGTACTTC.

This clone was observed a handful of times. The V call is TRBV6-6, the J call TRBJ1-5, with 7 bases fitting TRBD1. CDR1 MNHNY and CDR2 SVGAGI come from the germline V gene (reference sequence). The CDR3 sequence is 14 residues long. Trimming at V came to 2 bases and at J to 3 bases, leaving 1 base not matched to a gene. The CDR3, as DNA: TGTGCCAGCAGTTACGGGACAGACAATCAGCCCCAGCATTTT. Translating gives CASSYGTDNQPQHF.

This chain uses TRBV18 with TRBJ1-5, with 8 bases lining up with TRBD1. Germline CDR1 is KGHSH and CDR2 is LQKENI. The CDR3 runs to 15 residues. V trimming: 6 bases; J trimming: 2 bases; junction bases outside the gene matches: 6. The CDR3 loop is CASSKGQDRNQPQHF. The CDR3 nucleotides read TGTGCCAGCTCCAAGGGACAGGACCGCAATCAGCCCCAGCATTTT.

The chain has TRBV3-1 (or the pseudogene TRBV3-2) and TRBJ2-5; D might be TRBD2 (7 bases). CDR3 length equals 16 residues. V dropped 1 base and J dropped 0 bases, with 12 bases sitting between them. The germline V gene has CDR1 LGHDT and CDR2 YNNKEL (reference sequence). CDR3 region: CASSQAGGVYQETQYF. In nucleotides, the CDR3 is TGTGCCAGCAGCCAAGCGGGGGGCGTCTACCAAGAGACCCAGTACTTC.

For the CDR3, the DNA is TGTGCCAGCAGCCAATGGGGACAGGGGGCGTCCTACGAGCAGTACTTC. This translates into CASSQWGQGASYEQYF. The V call is TRBV3-1 (or the pseudogene TRBV3-2), the J call TRBJ2-7; 12 bases fit TRBD1. V gave up 2 bases and J gave up 1 base; unmatched junction bases: 3. The germline gives CDR1 LGHDT, CDR2 YNNKEL (reference sequence). This CDR3 has 16 amino acids.

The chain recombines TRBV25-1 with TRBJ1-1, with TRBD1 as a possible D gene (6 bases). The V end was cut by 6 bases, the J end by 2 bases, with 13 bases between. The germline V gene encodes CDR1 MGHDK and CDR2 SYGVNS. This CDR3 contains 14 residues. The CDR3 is CASREAGVNTEAFF. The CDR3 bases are TGTGCCAGCAGGGAGGCAGGGGTTAACACTGAAGCTTTCTTT.

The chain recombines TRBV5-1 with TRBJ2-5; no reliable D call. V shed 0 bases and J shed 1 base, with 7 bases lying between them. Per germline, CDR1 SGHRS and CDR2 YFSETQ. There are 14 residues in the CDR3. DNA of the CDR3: TGCGCCAGCAGCTTGGGGCAGTCCCAAGAGACCCAGTACTTC. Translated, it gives CASSLGQSQETQYF. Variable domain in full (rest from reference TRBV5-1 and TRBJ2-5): KAGVTQTPRYLIKTRGQQVTLSCSPISGHRSVSWYQQTPGQGLQFLFEYFSETQRNKGNFPGRFSGRQFSNSRSEMNVSTLELGDSALYLCASSLGQSQETQYFGPGTRLLVL.